These 28 T cell receptor beta chains came from one sample sequenced in a study of T cells in Graves' hyperthyroidism and ophthalmopathy. Amplification yielded TCR beta CDR3 regions, with RNA transcripts as the source. First-round RT-PCR with HTBI primers amplified the TCR CDR3 region. TCRdb analysed the multiplex PCR reads with MiXCR anew, one entry per CDR3 protein. Among roughly 350,000 distinct CDR3 sequences listed, 13% to 15% were seen once. The specimen was blood. These receptors were collected from a woman in her 30s with Graves' ophthalmopathy.

This clonotype has ten or more counts. V usage is TRBV5-1 and J usage is TRBJ2-2; TRBD1 matches 8 bases. V was clipped by 6 bases and J by 4 bases; unmatched bases: 20. The germline V gene has CDR1 SGHRS and CDR2 YFSETQ. The CDR3 consists of 19 residues. CDR3 region: CASTLRGQENIRGTGELFF. Here the CDR3 DNA reads TGCGCCAGCACCCTTAGGGGACAGGAGAATATCAGAGGCACCGGGGAGCTGTTTTTT.

This clonotype was counted ten times or more. The chain uses TRBV7-9 and TRBJ2-7, with a tentative D call TRBD1 (5 bases). The V end was cut by 3 bases, the J end by 3 bases, with 18 bases between. The CDR3 runs 16 residues. Germline assignment: CDR1 SEHNR and CDR2 FQNEAQ (reference sequence). The CDR3 DNA is TGTGCCAGCAGCTTCTACCCCCTGGGGCCTTACTACGAGCAGTACTTC. Its protein is CASSFYPLGPYYEQYF.

This clonotype was counted at least ten times. The chain links TRBV20-1 to TRBJ2-5, with D unclear. Germline V gives CDR1 DFQATT, CDR2 SNEGSKA (reference sequence). Deletions cut 8 bases from V and 4 bases from J, with 14 bases between. The CDR3 length is 12 residues. CDR3 sequence: CSSPLNRETQYF. The DNA for the CDR3 is TGCAGTTCCCCGCTCAATCGAGAGACCCAGTACTTC.

This clonotype was observed a few times. V is TRBV19 and J is TRBJ2-7, with D unresolved. The germline V gene encodes CDR1 LNHDA and CDR2 SQIVND (reference sequence). The CDR3 length is 13 residues. V was clipped by 2 bases and J by 4 bases, with 9 bases between them. As DNA, the CDR3 is TGTGCCAGTAGTATACAAGGCGAATACGAGCAGTACTTC. Its protein is CASSIQGEYEQYF.

This clonotype was seen ten or more times. The chain employs TRBV30 and TRBJ1-5; D unclear. In germline, CDR1 is GTSNPN, CDR2 SVGIG (reference sequence). The germline V and J ends were trimmed by 2 bases and 7 bases, with 12 bases remaining between them. CDR3 length equals 13 residues. CDR3 residues: CAWSPGFRQPQHF. In DNA form, the CDR3 reads TGTGCCTGGAGTCCGGGGTTTAGGCAGCCCCAGCATTTT.

There are a few counts of this clonotype. The chain recombines TRBV4-1 with TRBJ1-5; tentative D call: TRBD1 (5 bases). Trimming took 0 bases from V and 6 from J, leaving 12 bases between them. Germline CDR1 reads MGHRA; CDR2 reads YSYEKL. The CDR3 is 15 residues long. CDR3 DNA: TGCGCCAGCAGCCAAGAATGGGGCCGGAGTCAGCCCCAGCATTTT. As protein: CASSQEWGRSQPQHF.

With respect to this clonotype: Just one base apart from a much larger clone, this may be a read error. The chain couples TRBV30 to TRBJ1-5; TRBD1 matches at 10 bases. The germline V gene encodes CDR1 GTSNPN and CDR2 SVGIG (reference sequence). CDR3 size: 20 residues. In DNA form, the CDR3 reads TGTGCCGGGAGTCCACGGCTTAGGACAGGGGGTTTTAGTGGCAATCAGCCCCAGCATTTT. Its protein is CAGSPRLRTGGFSGNQPQHF.

In its sample, this clonotype was seen many times. The V call is TRBV7-2, the J call TRBJ2-1; 7 bases match TRBD1. Trimming cost V 4 bases and J 0 bases; bases outside gene matches: 3. The germline V gene encodes CDR1 SGHTA and CDR2 FQGNSA. The CDR3 is 15 amino acids. The CDR3 DNA reads TGTGCCAGCAGCTACCGGGACAGCTCCTACAATGAGCAGTTCTTC. It specifies CASSYRDSSYNEQFF.

About this clonotype: At one boundary the junction diverges from the germline segment, which might be a read error. The genes are TRBV29-1 and TRBJ2-7; 7 nucleotides match TRBD1. This CDR3 is 14 amino acids long. Looked up from germline, CDR1 is SQVTM and CDR2 is ANQGSEA. CDR3 in DNA: TGCAGCGTCGATGACAGGGTTGGTGTCAACGAGCAGTGCTTC. Amino acid sequence: CSVDDRVGVNEQCF.

This clonotype was recorded at least ten times. The rearrangement links TRBV6-1 to TRBJ2-7, with 10 bases that match TRBD1. CDR1 is MNHNS and CDR2 is SASEGT in the germline V gene. V gave up 7 bases and J gave up 7 bases; unmatched junction bases: 10. The CDR3 contains 14 residues. CDR3 DNA: TGTGCCAGCATAAACCGGGACAGGGGTAGAGAGCAGTACTTC. This translates into CASINRDRGREQYF.

At least ten counts were recorded for this clonotype. The CDR3 reads CASSLSNNEQFF. DNA for the CDR3: TGTGCCAGCAGCTTATCTAACAATGAGCAGTTCTTC. The V call is TRBV11-2, the J call TRBJ2-1; no firm D call. The length of the CDR3 is 12 residues. Per germline, CDR1 SGHAT and CDR2 FQNNGV. V lost 2 bases and J lost 5, with 4 bases in between.

This clonotype was counted a few times. This chain uses TRBV19 with TRBJ1-4, with D possibly TRBD1 on 5 matching bases. From germline, CDR1 is LNHDA and CDR2 SQIVND (reference sequence). The CDR3 length is 14 residues. V lost 6 bases, J lost 8 bases, and 16 bases lay in between. In nucleotides, the CDR3 is TGTGCCAGTAGCAACGCTAGGGAGGGGGAAAAACTGTTTTTT. Translation: CASSNAREGEKLFF. Full variable domain (remainder filled in from reference TRBV19 and TRBJ1-4): DGGITQSPKYLFRKEGQNVTLSCEQNLNHDAMYWYRQDPGQGLRLIYYSQIVNDFQKGDIAEGYSVSREKKESFPLTVTSAQKNPTAFYLCASSNAREGEKLFFGSGTQLSVL.

This clonotype occurred a few times. V and J are TRBV6-1 and TRBJ2-6; no firm D call. The germline CDR1 and CDR2 sequences are MNHNS and SASEGT. The CDR3 extends over 17 amino acids. Trimming removed 0 bases from V and 4 bases from J, with 13 bases in between. The CDR3 protein is CASSEASSGSGANVLTF. CDR3 nucleotides: TGTGCCAGCAGTGAAGCCTCCTCCGGTTCCGGGGCCAACGTCCTGACTTTC.

The table lists this clonotype with a few counts. The J gene is TRBJ2-2, the V gene TRBV29-1; TRBD1 agrees at 10 bases. Germline-derived CDR1 and CDR2 are SQVTM and ANQGSEA. There are 14 residues in the CDR3. The trim removed 7 bases at V and 3 bases at J, leaving 5 bases unmatched. The CDR3 here is CSATGTGDTGELFF. CDR3 in DNA: TGCAGCGCAACCGGGACAGGGGACACCGGGGAGCTGTTTTTT.

This clonotype was counted at least ten times. The rearrangement joins TRBV12-3 or TRBV12-4 to TRBJ2-7; D unclear. Trimming left V 6 bases short and J 1 base short, with 10 bases between. The CDR3 length is 13 residues. The CDR3 DNA reads as TGTGCCAGCAGCCCCGACACGTCCTACGAGCAGTACTTC. This sequence encodes CASSPDTSYEQYF.

This clonotype has at least ten counts. The CDR3 nucleotides read TGTGCCAGCAGCCCCCACCCCCACGCGGGTAGCAATCAGCCCCAGCATTTT. Protein sequence: CASSPHPHAGSNQPQHF. This chain connects TRBV11-2 to TRBJ1-5; unclear D gene. This CDR3 is 17 amino acids long. Trimming pared 5 bases from V and 0 bases from J, leaving 17 bases between. Germline CDR1 SGHAT, CDR2 FQNNGV.

The genes are TRBV9 and TRBJ2-1; D tentatively fits TRBD1 or TRBD2 (6 bases each). Trimming cost V 4 bases and J 9 bases, with 20 bases left between them. From germline, CDR1 is SGDLS and CDR2 YYNGEE. The CDR3 sequence is 15 residues long. CDR3 protein: CASSLNVNGGSEQFF. The CDR3, as DNA: TGTGCCAGCAGCCTTAATGTCAACGGGGGCAGTGAGCAGTTCTTC.

V gene TRBV5-6 combines with J gene TRBJ2-5; the D is unclear. From germline, CDR1 is SGHDT and CDR2 YYEEEE. This CDR3 has 15 residues. V shed 3 bases and J shed 4 bases, with 16 bases lying between them. In nucleotides, the CDR3 is TGTGCCAGCAGCTGGGGTGGCTCACGCGGAGAGACCCAGTACTTC. Amino acid sequence: CASSWGGSRGETQYF.

This clonotype was seen more than once but under ten times. The rearrangement uses TRBV25-1 and TRBJ2-1, with D uncertain. Germline V lookup: CDR1 MGHDK, CDR2 SYGVNS. This CDR3 has 17 amino acids. V dropped 6 bases and J dropped 3 bases, with 21 bases sitting between them. For the CDR3, the DNA is TGTGCCAGCAGGCGAACCAACAGCACCTTCTTCTACAATGAGCAGTTCTTC. Amino acids: CASRRTNSTFFYNEQFF. Looking up the rest from reference TRBV25-1 and TRBJ2-1 gives the full variable domain: EADIYQTPRYLVIGTGKKITLECSQTMGHDKMYWYQQDPGMELHLIHYSYGVNSTEKGDLSSESTVSRIRTEHFPLTLESARPSHTSQYLCASRRTNSTFFYNEQFFGPGTRLTVL.

This clonotype has a count of ten or more. The chain is built from TRBV28 and TRBJ1-1, with D hard to call. Germline V gives CDR1 MDHEN, CDR2 SYDVKM. The CDR3 spans 14 residues. The V end was cut by 7 bases, the J end by 2 bases, with 14 bases between. DNA for the CDR3: TGTGCCAGCATTACTGGACCGATAAACACTGAAGCTTTCTTT. It is translated as CASITGPINTEAFF. Together with reference TRBV28 and TRBJ1-1, the CDR3 gives the full variable domain: DVKVTQSSRYLVKRTGEKVFLECVQDMDHENMFWYRQDPGLGLRLIYFSYDVKMKEKGDIPEGYSVSREKKERFSLILESASTNQTSMYLCASITGPINTEAFFGQGTRLTVV.

Ten or more counts support this clonotype. V gene TRBV12-3 or TRBV12-4 combines with J gene TRBJ2-2; 8 bases align to TRBD2. The CDR3 runs to 16 residues. V lost 4 bases to trimming and J lost 6 bases; unmatched junction nucleotides: 10. CDR3 DNA: TGTGCCAGCAGTTCAGCGGGGGAACACCTCTCCGGGGAGCTGTTTTTT. The encoded protein is CASSSAGEHLSGELFF.

This sequence joins TRBV2 and TRBJ1-1; 8 bases align to TRBD1. V shed 6 bases and J 9 bases; nucleotides not matched to a gene: 3. CDR3 length equals 11 residues. In germline, CDR1 is SNHLY, CDR2 FYNNEI. The CDR3 here is CASRTGDKAFF. The CDR3 DNA reads as TGTGCCAGCAGGACAGGGGATAAAGCTTTCTTT. The full variable domain, completed using reference TRBV2 and TRBJ1-1, is EPEVTQTPSHQVTQMGQEVILRCVPISNHLYFYWYRQILGQKVEFLVSFYNNEISEKSEIFDDQFSVERPDGSNFTLKIRSTKLEDSAMYFCASRTGDKAFFGQGTRLTVV.

This clonotype was observed at least ten times. V gene TRBV6-1 combines with J gene TRBJ2-5; 8 nucleotides line up with TRBD2. Germline loops: CDR1 MNHNS, CDR2 SASEGT. CDR3 length equals 15 residues. Trimming at V came to 3 bases and at J to 0 bases, leaving 3 bases not matched to a gene. CDR3 bases: TGTGCCAGCAGTGATAGCGGGGTCAACCAAGAGACCCAGTACTTC. Its protein is CASSDSGVNQETQYF.

The table lists this clonotype with many counts. The chain combines TRBV7-8 with TRBJ1-3, with D uncertain. Germline lookup yields CDR1 SGHVS and CDR2 FQNEAQ. The CDR3 runs to 16 residues. The V and J ends lost 1 base and 3 bases respectively, with 13 bases between them. The CDR3 region has the DNA TGTGCCAGCAGCTTAGGCGGGTTTCTCGGTGGAAACACCATATATTTT. This codes for CASSLGGFLGGNTIYF. The entire variable domain, with the rest obtained from reference TRBV7-8 and TRBJ1-3, is as follows: GAGVSQSPRYKVAKRGQDVALRCDPISGHVSLFWYQQALGQGPEFLTYFQNEAQLDKSGLPSDRFFAERPEGSVSTLKIQRTQQEDSAVYLCASSLGGFLGGNTIYFGEGSWLTVV.

This clonotype came up many times. The chain carries TRBV2 and TRBJ1-2; 11 bases fit TRBD1. Germline-derived CDR1 and CDR2 are SNHLY and FYNNEI. The CDR3 spans 14 residues. V gave up 3 bases and J gave up 7 bases; unmatched junction bases: 4. The CDR3 spells CASSEPGQGVGYTF. DNA of the CDR3: TGTGCCAGCAGTGAGCCGGGACAGGGGGTTGGCTACACCTTC. Variable domain in full (rest from reference TRBV2 and TRBJ1-2): EPEVTQTPSHQVTQMGQEVILRCVPISNHLYFYWYRQILGQKVEFLVSFYNNEISEKSEIFDDQFSVERPDGSNFTLKIRSTKLEDSAMYFCASSEPGQGVGYTFGSGTRLTVV.

This chain uses TRBV9 with TRBJ1-4; D may be TRBD1 (5 bases). The germline gives CDR1 SGDLS, CDR2 YYNGEE. The CDR3 has 15 amino acids. V lost 3 bases, J lost 7 bases, and 16 bases lay in between. The CDR3 DNA reads as TGTGCCAGCAGCGAATACGGGGCCGTGGGTGAAAAACTGTTTTTT. Encoded protein: CASSEYGAVGEKLFF.

The V gene is TRBV7-2, the J gene TRBJ2-5; the D is unclear. V lost 6 bases and J lost 5, with 13 bases in between. The CDR3 is 13 residues long. Germline V gene sequence: CDR1 SGHTA, CDR2 FQGNSA. In nucleotides, the CDR3 is TGTGCCAGCAGGGGGTTCATAGGGGAGACCCAGTACTTC. It yields the protein CASRGFIGETQYF. Together with reference TRBV7-2 and TRBJ2-5, the CDR3 gives the full variable domain: GAGVSQSPSNKVTEKGKDVELRCDPISGHTALYWYRQSLGQGLEFLIYFQGNSAPDKSGLPSDRFSAERTGGSVSTLTIQRTQQEDSAVYLCASRGFIGETQYFGPGTRLLVL.

This clonotype appeared many times. The chain carries TRBV2 and TRBJ2-2, with 7 bases matching TRBD1. Germline V gene data show CDR1 as SNHLY and CDR2 as FYNNEI. Unmatched junction bases numbered 5, after V lost 7 bases and J lost 6 bases. This CDR3 is built from 13 residues. The CDR3, as DNA: TGTGCCAGCAAAGACAGGGTTGCCGGGGAGCTGTTTTTT. This gives the protein CASKDRVAGELFF.